The clone carrying this T cell receptor beta chain was found a few times. Antigen unknown. The data originate from a study of T cell responses to AZD1222 COVID-19 vaccine. Overall study findings and caveats: The donors showed a predominance of white British ancestry and of females, with possible underestimation of clonal diversity. Spike-specific TCR breadth and depth both grew after two AZD1222 doses. Just a handful of AZD1222 recipients tested seropositive at baseline.

After removal of 6 bases from V and 4 bases from J, the junction contained 6 bases not matched to a gene. CDR3 length: 14 residues. Germline V gene sequence: CDR1 MNHEY, CDR2 SMNVEV (reference sequence). Only in-frame clones appear in the TCRdb table, and some are missing; sequencing was by immunoSEQ multiplex PCR. This sample has 130,000 or so clones, with 80% to 95% found just once. The sequence was collected from an adult who received the MenACWY meningococcal vaccine as a control. This chain uses TRBV27 with TRBJ2-1; 7 bases are shared with TRBD1. The sample was peripheral blood, taken 28 days after the second dose of the MenACWY control vaccine. This chain's CDR3 is CASSRDSSYNEQFF. In DNA form, the CDR3 reads TGTGCCAGCAGCCGGGACAGTAGTTACAATGAGCAGTTCTTC.